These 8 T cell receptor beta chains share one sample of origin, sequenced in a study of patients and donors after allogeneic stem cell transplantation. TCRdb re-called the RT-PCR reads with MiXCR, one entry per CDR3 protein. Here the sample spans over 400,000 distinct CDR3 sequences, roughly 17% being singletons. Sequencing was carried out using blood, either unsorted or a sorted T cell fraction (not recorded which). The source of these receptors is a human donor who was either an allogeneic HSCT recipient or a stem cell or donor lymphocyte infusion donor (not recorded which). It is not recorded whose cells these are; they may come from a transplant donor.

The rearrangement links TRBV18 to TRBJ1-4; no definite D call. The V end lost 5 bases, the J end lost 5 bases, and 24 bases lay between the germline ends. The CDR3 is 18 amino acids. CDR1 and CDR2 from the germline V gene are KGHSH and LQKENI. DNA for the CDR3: TGTGCCAGCTCAATTCGGGCCCAATCACCGGCGGGAAATGAAAAACTGTTTTTT. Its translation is CASSIRAQSPAGNEKLFF.

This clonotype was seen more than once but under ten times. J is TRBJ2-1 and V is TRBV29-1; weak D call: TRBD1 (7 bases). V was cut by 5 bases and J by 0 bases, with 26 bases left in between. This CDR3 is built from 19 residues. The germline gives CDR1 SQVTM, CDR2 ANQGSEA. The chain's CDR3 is CSVLRGRVAGTGSYNEQFF. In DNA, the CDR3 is TGCAGCGTTTTAAGGGGGCGAGTGGCGGGAACAGGCTCCTACAATGAGCAGTTCTTC.

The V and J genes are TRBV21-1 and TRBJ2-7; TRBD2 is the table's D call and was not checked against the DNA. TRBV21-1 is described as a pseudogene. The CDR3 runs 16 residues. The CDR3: CASSKSQEDSTYEQYF. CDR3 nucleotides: TGTGCCAGCAGCAAATCCCAGGAGGACTCAACCTACGAGCAGTACTTC.

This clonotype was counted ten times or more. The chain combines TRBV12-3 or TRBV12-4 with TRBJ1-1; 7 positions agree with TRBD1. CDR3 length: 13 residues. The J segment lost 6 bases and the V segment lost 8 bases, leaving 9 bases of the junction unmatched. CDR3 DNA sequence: TGTGCCAGCGGATTTACGACAGGGTCTGAAGCTTTCTTT. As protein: CASGFTTGSEAFF.

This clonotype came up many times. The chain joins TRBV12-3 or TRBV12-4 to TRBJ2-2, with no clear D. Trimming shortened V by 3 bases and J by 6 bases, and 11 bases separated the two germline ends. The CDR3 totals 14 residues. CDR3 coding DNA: TGTGCCAGCAGTTTCCGGGCCCTCTCCGGGGAGCTGTTTTTT. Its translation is CASSFRALSGELFF.

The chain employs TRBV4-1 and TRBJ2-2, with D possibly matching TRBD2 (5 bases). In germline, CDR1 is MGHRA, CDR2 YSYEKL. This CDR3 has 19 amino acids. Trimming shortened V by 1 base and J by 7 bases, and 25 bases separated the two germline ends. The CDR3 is CASSQGIGMIGVYGGELFF. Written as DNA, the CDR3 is TGCGCCAGCAGCCAAGGGATCGGTATGATCGGGGTGTACGGCGGGGAGCTGTTTTTT.

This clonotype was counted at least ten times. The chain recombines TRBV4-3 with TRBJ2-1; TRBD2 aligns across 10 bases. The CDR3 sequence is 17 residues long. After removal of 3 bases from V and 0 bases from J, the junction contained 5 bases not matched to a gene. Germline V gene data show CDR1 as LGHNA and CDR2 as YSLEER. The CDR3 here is CASSHRSGGISYNEQFF. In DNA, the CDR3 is TGCGCCAGCAGCCATCGTAGCGGGGGGATCTCCTACAATGAGCAGTTCTTC.

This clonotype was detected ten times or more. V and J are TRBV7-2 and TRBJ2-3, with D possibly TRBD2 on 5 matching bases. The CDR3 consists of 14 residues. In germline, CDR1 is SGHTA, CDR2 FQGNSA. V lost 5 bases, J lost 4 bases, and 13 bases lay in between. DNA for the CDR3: TGTGCCAGCAGCCGGGGTAGTTCCTCAGATACGCAGTATTTT. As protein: CASSRGSSSDTQYF. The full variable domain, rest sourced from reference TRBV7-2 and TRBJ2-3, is GAGVSQSPSNKVTEKGKDVELRCDPISGHTALYWYRQSLGQGLEFLIYFQGNSAPDKSGLPSDRFSAERTGGSVSTLTIQRTQQEDSAVYLCASSRGSSSDTQYFGPGTRLTVL.